This T cell receptor (beta chain) emerged from a study of T cells in Graves' hyperthyroidism and ophthalmopathy. Regarding the study as a whole: Ophthalmopathy could be told apart from stable hyperthyroidism with a 13 V-J model.

TCR beta CDR3 regions were amplified from RNA transcripts. Initially, a first-round RT-PCR of the TCR CDR3 employed the HTBI primer set. MiXCR was run by TCRdb on the multiplex PCR reads, yielding one entry per CDR3 protein. This table has about 250,000 distinct CDR3 sequences, approximately 25% appearing once. As for this clonotype: Antigen specificity is unknown.

Ophthalmopathy cases scored 3 or more on the Clinical Activity Score and 4 or more on NOSPECS grade, with duration below 3 months. Patients were excluded for uncontrolled infection, other autoimmune disease, pregnancy or lactation. Every diagnosis used clinical symptoms, serum thyroxine and TRAb, thyroid ultrasound and orbital computed tomography. Trimming took 3 bases from V and 4 from J; bases not matched to a gene: 8. This CDR3 is built from 15 residues. CDR1 is LGHDT and CDR2 is YNNKEL in the germline V gene (reference sequence). This sequence joins TRBV3-1 and TRBJ2-7, with 8 bases aligning to TRBD1. The sequence was collected from a woman aged 40-49 years with Graves' ophthalmopathy. What was sequenced was blood. CDR3 DNA: TGTGCCAGCAGCCACCTGCGGACAGGGAAGTACGAGCAGTACTTC. Amino acids: CASSHLRTGKYEQYF.